The clone carrying this T cell receptor beta chain has at least ten counts. TCR beta CDR3 region amplification was performed from RNA transcripts. The HTBI primer set drove a first-round RT-PCR of the TCR CDR3. TCRdb reprocessed the multiplex PCR reads via MiXCR and lists one record per CDR3 protein. The profile shows 150,000 to 200,000 distinct CDR3 sequences, over 15% of them singletons. The data are from a study of T cells in Graves' hyperthyroidism and ophthalmopathy. Study-wide background: It was at initial diagnosis, before any treatment, that peripheral blood was collected.

Trimming took 1 base from V and 2 from J, leaving 12 bases between them. This CDR3 region has 16 residues. Per germline, CDR1 LNHDA and CDR2 SQIVND (reference sequence). The sequenced material came from blood. This receptor was taken from a woman between 45 and 60 years old with Graves' hyperthyroidism. The chain employs TRBV19 and TRBJ1-5; no reliable D call. Here the CDR3 DNA reads TGTGCCAGTAGTATAGGAGGAGTCCCTGGCAATCAGCCCCAGCATTTT. Encoded protein: CASSIGGVPGNQPQHF.